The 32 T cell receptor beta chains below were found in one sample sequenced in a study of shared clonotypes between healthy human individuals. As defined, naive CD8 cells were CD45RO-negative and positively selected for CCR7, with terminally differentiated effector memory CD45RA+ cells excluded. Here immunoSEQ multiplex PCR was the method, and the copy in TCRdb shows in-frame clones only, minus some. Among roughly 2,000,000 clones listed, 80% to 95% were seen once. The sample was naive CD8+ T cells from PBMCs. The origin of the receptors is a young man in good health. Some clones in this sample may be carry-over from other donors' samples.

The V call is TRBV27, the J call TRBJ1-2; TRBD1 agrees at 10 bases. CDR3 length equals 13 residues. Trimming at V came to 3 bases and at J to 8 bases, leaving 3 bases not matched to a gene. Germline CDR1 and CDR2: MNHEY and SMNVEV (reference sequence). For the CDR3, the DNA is TGTGCCAGCAGTTTCGGGACAGGGGACGGCTACACCTTC. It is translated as CASSFGTGDGYTF.

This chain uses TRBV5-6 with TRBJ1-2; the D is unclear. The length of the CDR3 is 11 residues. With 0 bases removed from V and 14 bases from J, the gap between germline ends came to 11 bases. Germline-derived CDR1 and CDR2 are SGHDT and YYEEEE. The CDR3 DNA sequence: TGTGCCAGCAGCTTGGTGGGAGGAATAACCTTC. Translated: CASSLVGGITF.

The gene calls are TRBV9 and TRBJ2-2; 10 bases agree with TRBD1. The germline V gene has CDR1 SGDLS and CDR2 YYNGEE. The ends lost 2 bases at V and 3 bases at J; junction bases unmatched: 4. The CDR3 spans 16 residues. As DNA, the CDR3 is TGTGCCAGCAGCGTCTCGGACAGGGGGTACACCGGGGAGCTGTTTTTT. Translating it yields CASSVSDRGYTGELFF.

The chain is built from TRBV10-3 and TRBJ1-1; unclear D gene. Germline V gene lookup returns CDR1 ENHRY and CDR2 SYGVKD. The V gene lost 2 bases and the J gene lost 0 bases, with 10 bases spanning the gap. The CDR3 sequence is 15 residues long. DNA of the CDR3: TGTGCCATCAGTGAGCGTCTCGGGATGAACACTGAAGCTTTCTTT. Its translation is CAISERLGMNTEAFF.

Written as DNA, the CDR3 is TGTGCCAGCAGCGTGGGGGACAGGGCCGCCGGGGAGCTGTTTTTT. Protein sequence: CASSVGDRAAGELFF. The rearrangement joins TRBV9 to TRBJ2-2; 9 bases agree with TRBD1. CDR3 length: 15 amino acids. V was clipped by 2 bases and J by 6 bases; unmatched bases: 5. Germline V gene lookup returns CDR1 SGDLS and CDR2 YYNGEE. Filled out from reference TRBV9 and TRBJ2-2, the complete variable domain reads DSGVTQTPKHLITATGQRVTLRCSPRSGDLSVYWYQQSLDQGLQFLIQYYNGEERAKGNILERFSAQQFPDLHSELNLSSLELGDSALYFCASSVGDRAAGELFFGEGSRLTVL.

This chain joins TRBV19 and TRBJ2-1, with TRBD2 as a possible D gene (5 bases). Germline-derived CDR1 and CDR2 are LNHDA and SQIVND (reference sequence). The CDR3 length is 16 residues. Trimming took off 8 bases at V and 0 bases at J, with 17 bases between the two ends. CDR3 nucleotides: TGTGCCAGTTCGTATCGACTACACGACTCCTACAATGAGCAGTTCTTC. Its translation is CASSYRLHDSYNEQFF. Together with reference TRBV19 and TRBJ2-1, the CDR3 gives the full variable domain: DGGITQSPKYLFRKEGQNVTLSCEQNLNHDAMYWYRQDPGQGLRLIYYSQIVNDFQKGDIAEGYSVSREKKESFPLTVTSAQKNPTAFYLCASSYRLHDSYNEQFFGPGTRLTVL.

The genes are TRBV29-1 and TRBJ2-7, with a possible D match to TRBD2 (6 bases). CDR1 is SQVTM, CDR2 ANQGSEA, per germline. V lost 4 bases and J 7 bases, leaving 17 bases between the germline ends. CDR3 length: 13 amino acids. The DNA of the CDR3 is TGCAGCGTTGTAAAGGGCCCGGGGGAGGAGCAGTACTTC. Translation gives CSVVKGPGEEQYF.

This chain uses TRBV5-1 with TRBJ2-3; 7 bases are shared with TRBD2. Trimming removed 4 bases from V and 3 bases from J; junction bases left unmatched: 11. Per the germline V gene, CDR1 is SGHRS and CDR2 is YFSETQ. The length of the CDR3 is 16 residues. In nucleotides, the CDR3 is TGCGCCAGCAGCGAGTCTAGCGGTTTTATTACAGATACGCAGTATTTT. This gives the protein CASSESSGFITDTQYF. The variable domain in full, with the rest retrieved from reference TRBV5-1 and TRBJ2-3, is KAGVTQTPRYLIKTRGQQVTLSCSPISGHRSVSWYQQTPGQGLQFLFEYFSETQRNKGNFPGRFSGRQFSNSRSEMNVSTLELGDSALYLCASSESSGFITDTQYFGPGTRLTVL.

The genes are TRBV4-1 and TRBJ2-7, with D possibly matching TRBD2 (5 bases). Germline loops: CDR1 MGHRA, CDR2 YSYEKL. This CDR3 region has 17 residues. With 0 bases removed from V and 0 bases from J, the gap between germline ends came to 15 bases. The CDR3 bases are TGCGCCAGCAGCCAAGAAGTTGGCGGGCCGAACTCCTACGAGCAGTACTTC. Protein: CASSQEVGGPNSYEQYF.

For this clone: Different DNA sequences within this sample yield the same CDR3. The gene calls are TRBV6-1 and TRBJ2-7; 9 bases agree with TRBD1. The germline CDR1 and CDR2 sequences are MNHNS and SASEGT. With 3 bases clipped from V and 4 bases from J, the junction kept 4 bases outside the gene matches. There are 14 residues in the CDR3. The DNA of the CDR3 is TGTGCCAGCAGTGAGGACAGGGGATCATACGAGCAGTACTTC. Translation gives CASSEDRGSYEQYF.

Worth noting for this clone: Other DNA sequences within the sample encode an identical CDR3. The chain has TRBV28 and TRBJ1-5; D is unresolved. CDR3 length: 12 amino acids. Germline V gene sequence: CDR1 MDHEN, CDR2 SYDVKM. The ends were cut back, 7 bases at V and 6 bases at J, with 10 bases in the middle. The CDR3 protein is CASTLGGQPQHF. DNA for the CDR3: TGTGCCAGCACTCTGGGTGGTCAGCCCCAGCATTTT.

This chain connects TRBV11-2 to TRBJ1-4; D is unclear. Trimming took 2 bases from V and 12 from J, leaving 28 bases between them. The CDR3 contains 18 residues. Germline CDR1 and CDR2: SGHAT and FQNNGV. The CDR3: CASSLTRTVPNEILELFF. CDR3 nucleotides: TGTGCCAGCAGCTTAACCAGGACGGTTCCCAATGAAATTCTGGAACTGTTTTTT.

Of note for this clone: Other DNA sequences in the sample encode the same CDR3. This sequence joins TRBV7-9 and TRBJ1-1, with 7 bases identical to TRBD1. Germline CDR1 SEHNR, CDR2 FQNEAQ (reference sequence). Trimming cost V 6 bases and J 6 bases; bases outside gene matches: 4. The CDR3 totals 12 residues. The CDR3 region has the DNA TGTGCCAGCAGTTTCGGGACAGCTGAAGCTTTCTTT. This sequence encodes CASSFGTAEAFF. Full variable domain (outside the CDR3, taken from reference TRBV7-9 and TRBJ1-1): DTGVSQNPRHKITKRGQNVTFRCDPISEHNRLYWYRQTLGQGPEFLTYFQNEAQLEKSRLLSDRFSAERPKGSFSTLEIQRTEQGDSAMYLCASSFGTAEAFFGQGTRLTVV.

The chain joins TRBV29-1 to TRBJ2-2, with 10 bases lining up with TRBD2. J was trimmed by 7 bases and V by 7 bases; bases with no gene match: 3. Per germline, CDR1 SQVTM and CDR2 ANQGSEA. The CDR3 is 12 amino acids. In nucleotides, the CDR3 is TGCAGCGCTAGCGGGAGTGGCGGGGAGCTGTTTTTT. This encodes CSASGSGGELFF.

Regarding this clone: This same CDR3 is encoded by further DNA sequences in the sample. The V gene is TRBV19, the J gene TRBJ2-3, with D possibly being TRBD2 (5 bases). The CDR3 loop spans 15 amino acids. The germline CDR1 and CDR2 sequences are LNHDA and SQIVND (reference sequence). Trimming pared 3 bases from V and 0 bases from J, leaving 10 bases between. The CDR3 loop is CASSIGGPSTDTQYF. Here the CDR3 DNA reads TGTGCCAGTAGTATTGGAGGTCCTAGCACAGATACGCAGTATTTT.

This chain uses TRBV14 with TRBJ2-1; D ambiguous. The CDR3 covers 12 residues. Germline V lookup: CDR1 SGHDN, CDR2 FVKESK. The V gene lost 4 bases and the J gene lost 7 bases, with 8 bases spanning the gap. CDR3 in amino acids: CASSRPRNEQFF. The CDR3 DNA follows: TGTGCCAGCAGCCGCCCAAGGAATGAGCAGTTCTTC.

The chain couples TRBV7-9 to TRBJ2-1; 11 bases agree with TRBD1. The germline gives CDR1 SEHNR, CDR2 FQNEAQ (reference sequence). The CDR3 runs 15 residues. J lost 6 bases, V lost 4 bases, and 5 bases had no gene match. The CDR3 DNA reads TGTGCCAGCAGCTCCGGGACAGGGGGGTTCAATGAGCAGTTCTTC. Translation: CASSSGTGGFNEQFF.

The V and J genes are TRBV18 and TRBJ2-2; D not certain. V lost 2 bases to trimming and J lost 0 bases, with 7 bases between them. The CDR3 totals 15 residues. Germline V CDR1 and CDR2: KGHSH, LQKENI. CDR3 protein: CASSPAATNTGELFF. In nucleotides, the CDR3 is TGTGCCAGCTCACCAGCCGCCACGAACACCGGGGAGCTGTTTTTT. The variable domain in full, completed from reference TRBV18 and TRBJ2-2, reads NAGVMQNPRHLVRRRGQEARLRCSPMKGHSHVYWYRQLPEEGLKFMVYLQKENIIDESGMPKERFSAEFPKEGPSILRIQQVVRGDSAAYFCASSPAATNTGELFFGEGSRLTVL.

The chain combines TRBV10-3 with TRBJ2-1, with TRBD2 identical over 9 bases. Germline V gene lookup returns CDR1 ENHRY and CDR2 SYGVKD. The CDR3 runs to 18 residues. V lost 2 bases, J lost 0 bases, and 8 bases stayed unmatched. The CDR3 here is CAISEVLAGSSSYNEQFF. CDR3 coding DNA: TGTGCCATCAGTGAGGTACTAGCGGGTTCTAGCTCCTACAATGAGCAGTTCTTC.

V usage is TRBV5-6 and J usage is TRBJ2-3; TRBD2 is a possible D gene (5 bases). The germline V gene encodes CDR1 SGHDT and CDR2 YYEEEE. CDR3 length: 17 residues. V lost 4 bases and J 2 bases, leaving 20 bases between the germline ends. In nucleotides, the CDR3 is TGTGCCAGCAGCATACGGGGTCTGCGGCCCGACACAGATACGCAGTATTTT. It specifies CASSIRGLRPDTDTQYF. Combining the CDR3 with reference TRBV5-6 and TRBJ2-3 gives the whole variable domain DAGVTQSPTHLIKTRGQQVTLRCSPKSGHDTVSWYQQALGQGPQFIFQYYEEEERQRGNFPDRFSGHQFPNYSSELNVNALLLGDSALYLCASSIRGLRPDTDTQYFGPGTRLTVL.

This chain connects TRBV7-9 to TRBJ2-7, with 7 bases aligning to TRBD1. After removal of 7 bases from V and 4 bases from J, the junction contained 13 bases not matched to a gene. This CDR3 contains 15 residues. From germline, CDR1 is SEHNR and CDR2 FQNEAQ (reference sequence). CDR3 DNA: TGTGCCAGCACCATAGGGGGCAGGGTAGGTTACGAGCAGTACTTC. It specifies CASTIGGRVGYEQYF. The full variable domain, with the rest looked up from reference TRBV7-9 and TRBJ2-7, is DTGVSQNPRHKITKRGQNVTFRCDPISEHNRLYWYRQTLGQGPEFLTYFQNEAQLEKSRLLSDRFSAERPKGSFSTLEIQRTEQGDSAMYLCASTIGGRVGYEQYFGPGTRLTVT.

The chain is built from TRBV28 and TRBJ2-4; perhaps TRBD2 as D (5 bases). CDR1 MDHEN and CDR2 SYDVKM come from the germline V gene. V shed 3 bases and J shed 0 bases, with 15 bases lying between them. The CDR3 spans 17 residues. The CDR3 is CASSFVEGRLAKNIQYF. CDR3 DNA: TGTGCCAGCAGTTTTGTCGAGGGTCGGCTAGCCAAAAACATTCAGTACTTC.

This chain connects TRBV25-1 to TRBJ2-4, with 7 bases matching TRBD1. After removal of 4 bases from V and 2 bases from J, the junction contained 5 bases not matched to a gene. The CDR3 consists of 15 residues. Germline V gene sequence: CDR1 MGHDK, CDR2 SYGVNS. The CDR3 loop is CASSGPTGPKNIQYF. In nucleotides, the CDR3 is TGTGCCAGCAGTGGTCCGACAGGGCCCAAAAACATTCAGTACTTC.

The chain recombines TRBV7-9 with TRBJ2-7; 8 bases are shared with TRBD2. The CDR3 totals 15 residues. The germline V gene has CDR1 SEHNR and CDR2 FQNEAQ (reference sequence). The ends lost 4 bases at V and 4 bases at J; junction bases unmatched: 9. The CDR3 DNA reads TGTGCCAGCAGCTCCCGTGGAGCGGGAGTGTACGAGCAGTACTTC. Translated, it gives CASSSRGAGVYEQYF.

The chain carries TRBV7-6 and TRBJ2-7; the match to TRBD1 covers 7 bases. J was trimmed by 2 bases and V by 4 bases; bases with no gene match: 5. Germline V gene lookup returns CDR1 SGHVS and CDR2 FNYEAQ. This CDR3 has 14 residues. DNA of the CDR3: TGTGCCAGCAGCTCCCGGGACAGCCCCTACGAGCAGTACTTC. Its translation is CASSSRDSPYEQYF.

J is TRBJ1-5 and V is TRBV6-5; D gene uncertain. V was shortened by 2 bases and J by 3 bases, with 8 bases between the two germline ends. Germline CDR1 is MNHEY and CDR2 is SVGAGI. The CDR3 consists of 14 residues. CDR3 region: CASSYGGLNQPQHF. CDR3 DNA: TGTGCCAGCAGTTACGGAGGACTCAATCAGCCCCAGCATTTT.

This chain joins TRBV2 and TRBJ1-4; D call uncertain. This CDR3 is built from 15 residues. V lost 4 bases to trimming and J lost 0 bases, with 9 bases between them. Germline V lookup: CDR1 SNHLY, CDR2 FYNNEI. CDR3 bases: TGTGCCAGCAGTGTGTACTCTGCAACTAATGAAAAACTGTTTTTT. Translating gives CASSVYSATNEKLFF.

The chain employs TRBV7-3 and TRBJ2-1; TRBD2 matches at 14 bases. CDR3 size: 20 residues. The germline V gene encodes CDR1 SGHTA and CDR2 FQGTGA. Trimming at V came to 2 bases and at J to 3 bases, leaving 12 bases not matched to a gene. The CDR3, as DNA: TGTGCCAGCAGCTTACAACCGGGACTAGCGGGAGAGGCTTACTACAATGAGCAGTTCTTC. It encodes CASSLQPGLAGEAYYNEQFF.

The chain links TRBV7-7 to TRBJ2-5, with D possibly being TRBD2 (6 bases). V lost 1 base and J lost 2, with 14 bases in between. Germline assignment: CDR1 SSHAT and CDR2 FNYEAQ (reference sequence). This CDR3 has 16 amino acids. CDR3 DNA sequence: TGTGCCAGCAGCTTAGGCACTAGCCTATTACAAGAGACCCAGTACTTC. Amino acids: CASSLGTSLLQETQYF.

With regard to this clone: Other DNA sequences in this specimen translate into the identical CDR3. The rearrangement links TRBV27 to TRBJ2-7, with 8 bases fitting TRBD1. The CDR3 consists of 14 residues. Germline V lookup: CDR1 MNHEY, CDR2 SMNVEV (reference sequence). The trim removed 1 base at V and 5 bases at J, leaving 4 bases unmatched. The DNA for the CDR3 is TGTGCCAGCAGTTTATTGCGACAGGGGAACGAGCAGTACTTC. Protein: CASSLLRQGNEQYF.

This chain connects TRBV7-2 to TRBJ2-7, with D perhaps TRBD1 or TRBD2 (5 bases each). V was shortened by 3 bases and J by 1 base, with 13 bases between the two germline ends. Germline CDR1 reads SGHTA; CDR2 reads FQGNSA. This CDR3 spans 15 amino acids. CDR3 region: CASSFFLGVSYEQYF. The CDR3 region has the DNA TGTGCCAGCAGCTTCTTTCTGGGGGTATCCTACGAGCAGTACTTC.

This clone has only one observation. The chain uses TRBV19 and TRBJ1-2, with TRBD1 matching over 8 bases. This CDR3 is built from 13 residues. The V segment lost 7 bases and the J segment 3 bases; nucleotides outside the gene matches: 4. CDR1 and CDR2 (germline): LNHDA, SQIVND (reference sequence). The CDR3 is CASKPGQDYGYTF. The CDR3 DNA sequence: TGTGCCAGTAAACCGGGACAGGACTATGGCTACACCTTC.